Listed below are T cell receptor beta chains from one sample, sequenced in a study of immune characterization of retroperitoneal liposarcoma. TCRdb fed the PCR reads into MiXCR, producing one record per CDR3 protein. The data contain around 3,000 distinct CDR3 sequences, less than 30% of them singletons. Sequencing was performed on tumor tissue. These receptors came from a female donor with retroperitoneal liposarcoma. Each CDR3 is given with its conserved first and last residue. D genes are given only for firm matches. Clone size appears in some rows only: once, few, many, or a class for an expanded clone.

V gene	clone size	D gene	J gene	CDR3 DNA	CDR3 protein
TRBV11-3	NA	TRBD1	TRBJ2-7	TGTGCCAGCAGCTTAGCTCGAGGGACAGGGAGGTACGAGCAGTACTTC	CASSLARGTGRYEQYF
TRBV12-3/TRBV12-4	medium-sized	TRBD2	TRBJ2-1	TGTGCCAGCAGACTAGCGGGAGTGAGTGATGAGCAGTTCTTC	CASRLAGVSDEQFF
TRBV6-5	few	NA	TRBJ2-1	TGTGCCAGCAGTTACTCGGCCCAAGAGACCCAGTTCTTC	CASSYSAQETQFF
TRBV7-2	once	TRBD2	TRBJ2-1	TGTGCCAGCAGCTTTGCCGGGACTAGCGGGATCGTTAATGAGCAGTTCTTC	CASSFAGTSGIVNEQFF
TRBV12-3/TRBV12-4	medium-sized	NA	TRBJ2-3	TGTGCCAGCAGTCCTGTGTTTGAGACAGATACGCAGTATTTT	CASSPVFETDTQYF
TRBV27	medium-sized	NA	TRBJ2-5	TGTGCCAGCAGTGTCTCACAGGGCCAAGAGACCCAGTACTTC	CASSVSQGQETQYF
TRBV6-1	medium-sized	NA	TRBJ1-2	TGTGCCAGCAGTGAGATAACACTCGGAGCCTATGGCTACACCTTC	CASSEITLGAYGYTF
TRBV27	NA	NA	TRBJ2-5	TGTGCCAGCAGTTCGGGGGCAGTAAGTGAGGCCCAGTACTTC	CASSSGAVSEAQYF
TRBV28	NA	TRBD2	TRBJ2-7	TGTGCCAGCAGTTTATTGGGTAGCGGGACTTCCTACGAGCAGTACTTC	CASSLLGSGTSYEQYF
TRBV6-1	medium-sized	NA	TRBJ2-6	TGTGCCAGCAAGCAGACCTCTGGGGCCAACGTCCTGACTTTC	CASKQTSGANVLTF
TRBV11-3	NA	TRBD2	TRBJ2-2	TGTGCCAGCAGCCCGCGGGGGGTAGCGGGAGCCGACGGGGAGCTGTTTTTT	CASSPRGVAGADGELFF
TRBV12-3/TRBV12-4	many	NA	TRBJ2-2	TGTGCCACACAGAACACCGGGGAGCTGTTTTTT	CATQNTGELFF
TRBV7-6	medium-sized	NA	TRBJ2-1	TGTGCCAGCAGCTCAGACTTTGGGCTCAATGAGCAGTTCTTC	CASSSDFGLNEQFF
TRBV6-6	NA	TRBD2	TRBJ2-1	TGTGCCAGCAGCCCCGGGACTAGCGGGCCTTTTCAGTTCTTC	CASSPGTSGPFQFF
TRBV7-2	large	TRBD2	TRBJ2-5	TGTGCCAGCAGCGACGTAGCGGGAGGGCTTCAAGGAGAGACCCAGTACTTC	CASSDVAGGLQGETQYF
TRBV6-1	large	NA	TRBJ2-1	TGTGCCAGCAAGACCTTGACCTACAGCGGCGAATACGAGCAGTTCTTC	CASKTLTYSGEYEQFF
TRBV6-1	once	NA	TRBJ2-6	TGTGCCAGCAGGGTTCAGGCTGGGGCCAACGTCCTGACTTTC	CASRVQAGANVLTF
TRBV12-3/TRBV12-4	NA	NA	TRBJ2-7	TGTGCCAGCAAACGGGGCAGGGGGGTTTACGAGCAGTACTTC	CASKRGRGVYEQYF
TRBV27	few	TRBD2	TRBJ2-1	TGTGCCAGCAGTTTATTTGCGGGCGGGGGAGGTAATGAGCAGTTCTTC	CASSLFAGGGGNEQFF
TRBV6-8	NA	TRBD1	TRBJ2-7	TGTGCCAGCAGTTGGGGACAGGGGTCTTTCGAGCAGTACTTC	CASSWGQGSFEQYF
TRBV19	few	TRBD1	TRBJ1-1	TGTGCCCAAAGGCGACAGGGGACGACTGAAGCTTTCTTT	CAQRRQGTTEAFF
TRBV27	medium-sized	NA	TRBJ2-3	TGTGCCAGCAGACTGCGATCTCTCCATACGCAGTATTTT	CASRLRSLHTQYF
TRBV7-6	NA	NA	TRBJ1-1	TGTGCCAGCAGCCCCAGGGGGAACACTGAAGCTTTCTTT	CASSPRGNTEAFF
TRBV6-1	NA	TRBD2	TRBJ2-7	TGTGCCAGCAGTGACGAGACGGGAGGAACCTACGAGCAGTACTTC	CASSDETGGTYEQYF
TRBV27	NA	TRBD1	TRBJ1-5	TGTGCCAGCAGTTCCGGGACAGGTAGCAATCAGCCCCAGCATTTT	CASSSGTGSNQPQHF
TRBV12-3/TRBV12-4	NA	TRBD2	TRBJ2-1	TGTGCCAGCAGTCCCACGACTAGCGGGAGGTTATACGAGCAGTTCTTC	CASSPTTSGRLYEQFF
TRBV6-6	medium-sized	TRBD2	TRBJ2-1	TGTGCCAGCAGGGTAGCGGGAGGCTACGAGCAGTTCTTC	CASRVAGGYEQFF
TRBV12-3/TRBV12-4	medium-sized	NA	TRBJ1-6	TGTGCCAGCAGCCCCCTTTCGAATTCACCCCTCCACTTT	CASSPLSNSPLHF
TRBV4-1	medium-sized	TRBD2	TRBJ2-5	TGCGCCAGCAGCCAAAGACTAGCGGGAGGGTTTTTTGACCAAGAGACCCAGTACTTC	CASSQRLAGGFFDQETQYF
TRBV5-1	NA	TRBD2	TRBJ2-7	TGCGCCAGCAGCTTGCGGCTAGCGGAGGCAGGCTACGAGCAGTACTTC	CASSLRLAEAGYEQYF
TRBV5-4	NA	TRBD1	TRBJ2-3	TGTGCCAGCAGCCCTCCGGGACAGGGGTCAGATACGCAGTATTTT	CASSPPGQGSDTQYF
TRBV6-1	medium-sized	NA	TRBJ2-2	TGTGCCAGCATCACAGGGAGGGACACCGGGGAGCTGTTTTTT	CASITGRDTGELFF
TRBV25-1	NA	TRBD1	TRBJ1-2	TGTGCCAGCAGCGGGACAGGCTATGGCTACACCTTC	CASSGTGYGYTF
TRBV6-5	medium-sized	TRBD2	TRBJ2-3	TGTGCCAGCAGTTACACTAGCGGGGGGGCAGATACGCAGTATTTT	CASSYTSGGADTQYF
TRBV6-1	medium-sized	NA	TRBJ2-1	TGTGCCAGCAGTGAAGCAGGGGAGCAGTTCTTC	CASSEAGEQFF
TRBV7-3	medium-sized	NA	TRBJ2-3	TGTGCCAGCAGCTTTAGCAGCACAGATACGCAGTATTTT	CASSFSSTDTQYF
TRBV7-2	many	TRBD2	TRBJ2-1	TGTGCCAGCAGCTTAACTAGCGGGAGTGCCGAGCAGTTCTTC	CASSLTSGSAEQFF
TRBV10-3	many	TRBD2	TRBJ2-1	TGTGCCATCAGCGCACCAGCGGGAGGCTCCTACAATGAGCAGTTCTTC	CAISAPAGGSYNEQFF
TRBV27	medium-sized	NA	TRBJ1-1	TGTGCCAGCAGTTGGGGACGGCAGAACACTGAAGCTTTCTTT	CASSWGRQNTEAFF
TRBV20-1	NA	TRBD1	TRBJ1-2	TGCAGTGCAAAACAGGGGGCGGACTATGGCTACACCTTC	CSAKQGADYGYTF
TRBV7-4	medium-sized	NA	TRBJ2-1	TGTGCCAGCAGCCCGAACGGGGGCAATTACTACAATGAGCAGTTCTTC	CASSPNGGNYYNEQFF
TRBV5-4	few	NA	TRBJ2-3	TGTGCCAGCAGGGGTGGGGGAAACACAGATACGCAGTATTTT	CASRGGGNTDTQYF
TRBV28	medium-sized	TRBD1	TRBJ2-1	TGTGCCAGCAGTGTAGTCGGACAGGGTTTGAATGAGCAGTTCTTC	CASSVVGQGLNEQFF
TRBV6-1	medium-sized	TRBD2	TRBJ2-3	TGTGCCAGCAGTGAACCAGCGGGAGAGGGAGATACGCAGTATTTT	CASSEPAGEGDTQYF
TRBV10-2	medium-sized	NA	TRBJ2-3	TGCGCCAGCAGGCAGGGGAGGTCAGATACGCAGTATTTT	CASRQGRSDTQYF
TRBV3-1	few	NA	TRBJ2-5	TGTGCCAGCAGCCACCTCCTTTCGGGGCAAGAGACCCAGTACTTC	CASSHLLSGQETQYF
TRBV6-1	many	NA	TRBJ2-7	TGTGCCAGCAGTGAAGCGGGCGGGAACCCCTACGAGCAGTACTTC	CASSEAGGNPYEQYF
TRBV7-2	NA	NA	TRBJ2-1	TGTGCCAGCAGCCCGACGGGTCAAAACTACGAGCAGTTCTTC	CASSPTGQNYEQFF
TRBV27	NA	NA	TRBJ2-2	TGTGCCAGCAGTCTAGGCGGCACCGGGGAGCTGTTTTTT	CASSLGGTGELFF